This is a list of T cell receptor beta chains from one sample in a study of spatial heterogeneity in lung cancer. TCRdb itself ran the 5' RACE reads through MiXCR, one entry per CDR3 protein. The sample contains about 8,400 distinct CDR3 sequences, 5% of which appear only once. The input for sequencing was lung tumor tissue, taken at surgery. The source of these receptors is a female donor with early-stage non-small cell lung cancer. Both conserved end residues are part of each CDR3. The D gene is left open where the match is weak. Clone size appears in some rows only: once, few, many, or a class for an expanded clone.

>TRBV10-3|15|few|TRBJ2-2|TRBD1
TGTGCCACCCGTTCAGGGACAGCGAACACCGGGGAGCTGTTTTTT
CATRSGTANTGELFF
>TRBV7-9|14|many|TRBJ1-4|.
TGTGCCAGCAGACGCACAGGGTGGGGTGAAAAACTGTTTTTT
CASRRTGWGEKLFF
>TRBV5-1|15|medium-sized|TRBJ1-1|.
TGCGCCAGCAGCTTGGACCCGGACAGCCACACTGAAGCTTTCTTT
CASSLDPDSHTEAFF
>TRBV7-8|19|many|TRBJ2-1|TRBD2
TGTGCCAGCAGCTTAGAAGTAGCGGGAGGACCTAGCTCCTACAATGAGCAGTTCTTC
CASSLEVAGGPSSYNEQFF
>TRBV12-3/TRBV12-4|14|medium-sized|TRBJ1-4|.
TGTGCCAGCAGTCTACAGGGAAACAATGAAAAACTGTTTTTT
CASSLQGNNEKLFF
>TRBV7-9|15|many|TRBJ2-3|TRBD2
TGTGCCAGCAGCCATCGCCTAGCGGGAGCAGATACGCAGTATTTT
CASSHRLAGADTQYF
>TRBV20-1|14|many|TRBJ1-1|.
TGCAGTGCTAGAGAGAGTTCAGTGAACACTGAAGCTTTCTTT
CSARESSVNTEAFF
>TRBV30|14|many|TRBJ2-7|TRBD2
TGTGCCTGGAGTCCCCTAGCGGGGACCTACGAGCAGTACTTC
CAWSPLAGTYEQYF
>TRBV3-1|15|many|TRBJ1-2|TRBD1
TGTGCCAGCAGCCCCATCCAGACAGGGAACCTTGGCTACACCTTC
CASSPIQTGNLGYTF
>TRBV7-8|15|many|TRBJ2-2|.
TGTGCCAGCAGCTTAGAAGGTGGTATGGTCGGGGAGCTGTTTTTT
CASSLEGGMVGELFF
>TRBV5-1|15|.|TRBJ2-3|.
TGCGCCAGCAGCTTGGAATCTCCGAGCACAGATACGCAGTATTTT
CASSLESPSTDTQYF
>TRBV5-1|15|many|TRBJ1-2|TRBD1
TGCGCCAGCAGCCTGGAGCCGACAGGGGCGGTTTGGTACACCTTC
CASSLEPTGAVWYTF
>TRBV5-1|17|few|TRBJ1-6|.
TGCGCCAGCAGCTTGGGGGGGGTGATCGACAGTAATTCACCCCTCCACTTT
CASSLGGVIDSNSPLHF
>TRBV10-3|14|few|TRBJ1-2|.
TGTGCCATCAGAAACACAGCCGATAACTATGGCTACACCTTC
CAIRNTADNYGYTF
>TRBV15|13|many|TRBJ2-5|.
TGTGCCACCAGCAAACAGGGTCAAGAGACCCAGTACTTC
CATSKQGQETQYF
>TRBV19|12|medium-sized|TRBJ1-5|.
TGTGCCAGCGCTACTAGCAATCAGCCCCAGCATTTT
CASATSNQPQHF
>TRBV7-3|13|many|TRBJ1-1|.
TGTGCCAGCAGCAACAATTTGAACACTGAAGCTTTCTTT
CASSNNLNTEAFF
>TRBV10-2|13|many|TRBJ2-5|.
TGCGCCAGCAGTGCCGTGGTGGGGGAGACCCAGTACTTC
CASSAVVGETQYF
>TRBV7-9|14|many|TRBJ2-7|.
TGTGCCAGCAGCTTACTGCAGGGGAACGACGAGCAGTACTTC
CASSLLQGNDEQYF
>TRBV28|15|many|TRBJ2-5|TRBD1
TGTGCCAGCATCCAGGGACAGGGGGCAGGAGAGACCCAGTACTTC
CASIQGQGAGETQYF
>TRBV29-1|14|.|TRBJ2-3|TRBD2
TGCAGCGTTGAAGGGGCGGGGGGAATCGGTACGCAGTATTTT
CSVEGAGGIGTQYF
>TRBV7-3|14|.|TRBJ2-2|.
TGTGCCAGCAGCTTAAGTCTGGTTTCCGGGGAGCTGTTTTTT
CASSLSLVSGELFF
>TRBV19|13|few|TRBJ2-3|.
TGTGCCAGTAGTATAGTGGAGACAGATACGCAGTATTTT
CASSIVETDTQYF
>TRBV7-8|15|.|TRBJ2-5|.
TGTGCCAGCAACCTCATGGCGGGGAAGGGGGAGACCCAGTACTTC
CASNLMAGKGETQYF
>TRBV20-1|16|many|TRBJ2-1|TRBD2
TGCAGTGCTAGAGAAAGCGGGAGGTACTCCTACAATGAGCAGTTCTTC
CSARESGRYSYNEQFF
>TRBV6-1|13|many|TRBJ2-1|.
TGTGCCAGCAGCACCTCCAGCCACCTTGAGCAGTTCTTC
CASSTSSHLEQFF
>TRBV24-1|13|many|TRBJ2-7|TRBD2
TGTGCCACCAGCCGGACTAGCGGGAACGAGCAGTACTTC
CATSRTSGNEQYF
>TRBV6-5|18|medium-sized|TRBJ1-3|.
TGTGCCAGCAGTTATAGGGGTAGGGGACGGAGCTCTGGAAACACCATATATTTT
CASSYRGRGRSSGNTIYF
>TRBV12-3/TRBV12-4|13|many|TRBJ1-1|.
TGTGCCAGCAGTTTGGTCAGCGGAATTGAAGCTTTCTTT
CASSLVSGIEAFF
>TRBV27|17|.|TRBJ1-1|.
TGTGCCAGCAGTTTATACGCCGGGGGGGACGCGGGCACTGAAGCTTTCTTT
CASSLYAGGDAGTEAFF
>TRBV12-3/TRBV12-4|14|many|TRBJ1-5|.
TGTGCCAGCAGGCTCCACGAGAGCAATCAGCCCCAGCATTTT
CASRLHESNQPQHF
>TRBV7-9|20|.|TRBJ2-5|.
TGTGCCAGCAGCTTAGTATCGGGTCTGGTGATTTCCCTAGCGACCGAGACCCAGTACTTC
CASSLVSGLVISLATETQYF
>TRBV19|11|many|TRBJ2-1|.
TGTGCCAGTACAGGGTACAATGAGCAGTTCTTC
CASTGYNEQFF
>TRBV15|14|few|TRBJ1-2|TRBD1
TGTGCCACCAGCAGAGAGGACAGGGCTGTCGGCTACAACTTC
CATSREDRAVGYNF
>TRBV3-1|15|many|TRBJ1-5|.
TGTGCCAGCAGCGCGATAGCGGGGCCGAATCAGCCCCAGCATTTT
CASSAIAGPNQPQHF
>TRBV6-5|16|.|TRBJ2-7|TRBD2
TGTGCCAGCAGTTACTCCTTCGGGGGGAACTCCTACGAGCAGTACTTC
CASSYSFGGNSYEQYF
>TRBV28|13|.|TRBJ2-3|.
TGTGCCAGCACCCGACAGGACACCAATACGCAGTATTTT
CASTRQDTNTQYF
>TRBV9|15|medium-sized|TRBJ2-1|.
TGTGCCAGCAGCACGGGACTCCCACAAATAAATGAGCAGTTCTTC
CASSTGLPQINEQFF
>TRBV10-3|14|medium-sized|TRBJ1-1|.
TGTGCCATCAGTGGGAACAGGGAGAACACTGAAGCTTTCTTT
CAISGNRENTEAFF
>TRBV7-9|16|few|TRBJ2-1|.
TGTGCCAGCAGCTTAGTGGGATACCGGGACTTCGATGAGCAGTTCTTC
CASSLVGYRDFDEQFF
>TRBV27|13|many|TRBJ2-7|.
TGTGCCACCACTAACGCGGGGACCTACGAGCAGTACTTC
CATTNAGTYEQYF
>TRBV20-1|14|many|TRBJ2-1|TRBD2
TGCAGTGCTACCACAGCGGGAGGGCCGGGCGAGCAGTTCTTC
CSATTAGGPGEQFF
>TRBV11-1|16|many|TRBJ2-2|.
TGTGCCAGCAGCTCCTTAGGGCTGGCGAACACCGGGGAGCTGTTTTTT
CASSSLGLANTGELFF
>TRBV7-2|15|many|TRBJ1-4|TRBD1
TGTGCCAGCAGCTTAAGGGCAGGGGGAAAGGAAAAACTGTTTTTT
CASSLRAGGKEKLFF
>TRBV7-7|13|many|TRBJ2-1|.
TGTGCTAGCAGCTCACGCGTGAATAATGAGCAGTTCTTC
CASSSRVNNEQFF
>TRBV29-1|16|many|TRBJ1-1|TRBD1
TGCAACGCTGCGGGACAGCTCACCCACCTGAACACTGAAGCTTTCTTT
CNAAGQLTHLNTEAFF
>TRBV19|14|medium-sized|TRBJ1-1|.
TGTGCCAGTGAGTGGGGGCGCGGTGACACTGAAGCTTTCTTT
CASEWGRGDTEAFF
>TRBV15|13|medium-sized|TRBJ1-1|.
TGTGCCACCAGCCAGTGGGCGGTGAAGGAGGCTTTCTTT
CATSQWAVKEAFF
>TRBV18|13|few|TRBJ1-2|.
TGTGCCAGCTCACTCGGTCCCAGGGATGGCTACACCTTC
CASSLGPRDGYTF